These 15 T cell receptor beta chains were all obtained from the same sample, sequenced in a study of tumour-infiltrating T cells in Burkitt lymphoma. Method: immunoSEQ multiplex PCR; TCRdb's copy keeps in-frame clones and lacks some. The sample has 14,000 or so clones, 30% seen once. Sample: tumor tissue. All receptors come from a human donor with diffuse large B-cell lymphoma.

The chain carries TRBV5-6 and TRBJ1-2; TRBD1 might be the D (6 bases). V was cut by 3 bases and J by 4 bases, with 13 bases left in between. CDR1 is SGHDT and CDR2 is YYEEEE in the germline V gene. CDR3 length: 14 residues. The CDR3 loop is CASSSRGTLYGYTF. The DNA of the CDR3 is TGTGCCAGCAGCTCCAGGGGAACGCTCTATGGCTACACCTTC.

This rearrangement joins TRBV7-2 to TRBJ1-5, with 8 nucleotides matching TRBD1. The CDR3 spans 13 residues. CDR1 is SGHTA, CDR2 FQGNSA, per germline. V lost 5 bases, J lost 5 bases, and 2 bases stayed unmatched. The CDR3 sequence is CASSQGADQPQHF. CDR3 DNA: TGTGCCAGCAGCCAGGGGGCGGATCAGCCCCAGCATTTT. Complete variable domain (other parts from reference TRBV7-2 and TRBJ1-5): GAGVSQSPSNKVTEKGKDVELRCDPISGHTALYWYRQSLGQGLEFLIYFQGNSAPDKSGLPSDRFSAERTGGSVSTLTIQRTQQEDSAVYLCASSQGADQPQHFGDGTRLSIL.

This chain joins TRBV27 and TRBJ1-1; D is unresolved. V dropped 2 bases and J dropped 1 base, with 11 bases sitting between them. The CDR3 contains 15 residues. Germline V gives CDR1 MNHEY, CDR2 SMNVEV (reference sequence). The CDR3: CASSLERPGNTEAFF. In DNA, the CDR3 is TGTGCCAGCAGTTTAGAAAGGCCAGGGAACACTGAAGCTTTCTTT.

The rearrangement joins TRBV15 to TRBJ2-7; D possibly corresponds to TRBD2 (5 bases). This CDR3 has 15 amino acids. V was shortened by 3 bases and J by 3 bases, with 15 bases between the two germline ends. Germline V gene lookup returns CDR1 LNHNV and CDR2 YYDKDF (reference sequence). CDR3 protein: CATSRNRGPYYEQYF. In DNA, the CDR3 is TGTGCCACCAGCAGGAACCGGGGTCCCTACTACGAGCAGTACTTC.

In regard to this clone: This same CDR3 is encoded by further DNA sequences in the sample. The rearrangement links TRBV9 to TRBJ1-1; no firm D call. The germline V gene encodes CDR1 SGDLS and CDR2 YYNGEE. V dropped 2 bases and J dropped 4 bases, with 9 bases sitting between them. The CDR3 is made up of 13 amino acids. The CDR3 sequence is CASSVGSSTEAFF. For the CDR3, the DNA is TGTGCCAGCAGCGTTGGCAGTAGCACTGAAGCTTTCTTT.

This clone was picked up a small number of times. The chain links TRBV29-1 to TRBJ2-1, with D tentatively TRBD1 (7 bases). The CDR3 runs 15 residues. V was cut by 4 bases and J by 0 bases, with 13 bases left in between. The germline CDR1 and CDR2 sequences are SQVTM and ANQGSEA. The CDR3 sequence: CSVAGGDSSYNEQFF. DNA for the CDR3: TGCAGCGTTGCGGGCGGGGACAGCTCCTACAATGAGCAGTTCTTC.

This clone was observed a single time. The rearrangement links TRBV11-2 to TRBJ1-1; D is uncertain. The ends were cut back, 4 bases at V and 1 base at J, with 10 bases in the middle. Germline CDR1 SGHAT, CDR2 FQNNGV. This CDR3 is 14 amino acids long. This CDR3 is CASSWDGRNTEAFF. CDR3 sequence (DNA): TGTGCCAGCAGCTGGGATGGAAGGAACACTGAAGCTTTCTTT.

This clone has a handful of counts. The chain links TRBV7-2 to TRBJ2-7, with TRBD1 matching over 10 bases. Germline V lookup: CDR1 SGHTA, CDR2 FQGNSA. CDR3 length: 16 amino acids. V lost 3 bases and J lost 4; bases outside the gene matches: 9. The CDR3 DNA is TGTGCCAGCAGCTTGCCAGCCGGGACAGGGGAGTACGAGCAGTACTTC. Protein: CASSLPAGTGEYEQYF.

The CDR3 region is CASTTLAANTGELFF. CDR3 sequence (DNA): TGTGCCAGCACTACACTAGCGGCGAACACCGGGGAGCTGTTTTTT. The rearrangement links TRBV7-9 to TRBJ2-2; 8 bases are shared with TRBD2. This CDR3 contains 15 residues. Trimming cost V 7 bases and J 0 bases; bases outside gene matches: 4. CDR1 SEHNR and CDR2 FQNEAQ come from the germline V gene (reference sequence).

In nucleotides, the CDR3 is TGTGCCAGCAGGGCGGGACCAATTTTCACTGAAGCTTTCTTT. Its protein is CASRAGPIFTEAFF. The chain joins TRBV6-1 to TRBJ1-1, with D maybe TRBD1 (5 bases). The CDR3 length is 14 residues. The V gene lost 6 bases and the J gene lost 4 bases, with 15 bases spanning the gap. Germline CDR1 reads MNHNS; CDR2 reads SASEGT.

This chain links TRBV7-2 with TRBJ2-3, with D possibly matching TRBD2 (6 bases). Germline assignment: CDR1 SGHTA and CDR2 FQGNSA. The CDR3 runs to 13 residues. V was shortened by 4 bases and J by 4 bases, with 9 bases between the two germline ends. CDR3 sequence: CASSWGLPDTQYF. The CDR3 bases are TGTGCCAGCAGCTGGGGACTCCCAGATACGCAGTATTTT.

The chain employs TRBV6-1 and TRBJ1-5; 7 nucleotides agree with TRBD1. The CDR3 sequence is 14 residues long. Germline CDR1 is MNHNS and CDR2 is SASEGT. V lost 3 bases and J lost 7; bases outside the gene matches: 6. CDR3 amino acids: CASSEQGVRQPQHF. For the CDR3, the DNA is TGTGCCAGCAGTGAGCAGGGGGTTCGGCAGCCCCAGCATTTT.

The table lists this clone with a few counts. V and J are TRBV9 and TRBJ1-3; TRBD1 is a possible D gene (6 bases). CDR3 length: 15 residues. V was cut by 0 bases and J by 4 bases, with 11 bases left in between. Germline V gene lookup returns CDR1 SGDLS and CDR2 YYNGEE. The CDR3 sequence: CASSVATGSGNTIYF. DNA of the CDR3: TGTGCCAGCAGCGTAGCCACAGGGTCCGGAAACACCATATATTTT.

V usage is TRBV7-2 and J usage is TRBJ1-2; tentative D call: TRBD1 (5 bases). The germline gives CDR1 SGHTA, CDR2 FQGNSA. The V end was cut by 1 base, the J end by 2 bases, with 8 bases between. This CDR3 contains 14 residues. The CDR3 is CASSLDRQNYGYTF. In nucleotides, the CDR3 is TGTGCCAGCAGCTTAGACCGACAGAACTATGGCTACACCTTC.

This clone came up a few times. The V call is TRBV18, the J call TRBJ1-3; 10 bases align to TRBD1. Per germline, CDR1 KGHSH and CDR2 LQKENI. The CDR3 covers 15 residues. V lost 3 bases, J lost 3 bases, and 2 bases stayed unmatched. As DNA, the CDR3 is TGTGCCAGCTCACCCGGACAGGGGGTTGGAAACACCATATATTTT. Translated, it gives CASSPGQGVGNTIYF.